A single T cell receptor (beta chain) is shown here with its context. The data belong to a study of lymphopenia after photon versus proton radiotherapy. The CDR3 covers 15 residues. Germline values: CDR1 SGHDN, CDR2 FVKESK. The junction had 5 bases not matched to a gene; V was cut back by 1 base and J by 4 bases. The assay was immunoSEQ multiplex PCR, and TCRdb's table has in-frame clones only and misses some. The repertoire holds 150,000 to 200,000 clones, with around nine tenths as singletons. The sequenced sample was peripheral blood, obtained from a patient treated with photon-based radiotherapy. The source of this sequence is a man over 45 with gastric cancer. The rearrangement uses TRBV14 and TRBJ2-7; 9 bases fit TRBD2. CDR3 in amino acids: CASSQGLAGPYEQYF. CDR3 nucleotide sequence: TGTGCCAGCAGCCAAGGTCTAGCGGGACCATACGAGCAGTACTTC.